These 6 T cell receptor beta chains were all obtained from the same sample, sequenced in a study of cytomegalovirus exposure and HLA in healthy donors. PCR used 60 Vbeta primers and 13 Jbeta primers. Produced via immunoSEQ multiplex PCR; TCRdb's table is partial and in-frame only. The sample carries 250,000 to 350,000 clones, about nine tenths recorded once. Sequenced input: PBMCs. Every receptor here comes from a man aged 35 to 55 in good health and CMV-seropositive.

Points on this clone: The sample carries other DNA sequences with the same CDR3. The chain uses TRBV7-9 and TRBJ1-4; 9 nucleotides line up with TRBD1. The CDR3 consists of 14 residues. The germline V gene has CDR1 SEHNR and CDR2 FQNEAQ (reference sequence). V was pared by 6 bases and J by 5 bases, with 4 bases of the junction left unmatched. The CDR3: CASSPGTGNEKLFF. The CDR3 DNA sequence: TGTGCCAGCAGTCCCGGGACAGGGAATGAAAAACTGTTTTTT.

This clone appeared a single time. The chain carries TRBV7-2 and TRBJ2-6, with 7 nucleotides matching TRBD1. Germline loops: CDR1 SGHTA, CDR2 FQGNSA. This CDR3 comprises 16 residues. Germline trimming cut 3 bases from V and 9 bases from J; bases unmatched to any gene: 11. The DNA for the CDR3 is TGTGCCAGCAGCTTGGGTCTTAGGGGGCCCTTCAACGTCCTGACTTTC. It codes for CASSLGLRGPFNVLTF.

The chain uses TRBV6-1 and TRBJ1-2; 7 nucleotides line up with TRBD1. Germline values: CDR1 MNHNS, CDR2 SASEGT. This CDR3 region has 16 residues. The ends lost 0 bases at V and 4 bases at J; junction bases unmatched: 8. CDR3 sequence reads: CASSEAGLRDSYGYTF. The CDR3 DNA reads as TGTGCCAGCAGTGAAGCTGGACTCCGGGACAGCTATGGCTACACCTTC.

The chain combines TRBV11-3 with TRBJ2-3, with D hard to call. The germline CDR1 and CDR2 sequences are SGHNT and YENEEA. CDR3 length: 12 amino acids. V lost 4 bases and J 3 bases, leaving 5 bases between the germline ends. CDR3: CASSSNTDTQYF. The CDR3 region has the DNA TGTGCCAGCAGCTCCAATACAGATACGCAGTATTTT. Together with reference TRBV11-3 and TRBJ2-3, the CDR3 gives the full variable domain: EAGVVQSPRYKIIEKKQPVAFWCNPISGHNTLYWYLQNLGQGPELLIRYENEEAVDDSQLPKDRFSAERLKGVDSTLKIQPAELGDSAVYLCASSSNTDTQYFGPGTRLTVL.

The gene calls are TRBV10-3 and TRBJ2-3; 7 nucleotides align to TRBD2. The CDR3 is 14 amino acids. Looked up from germline, CDR1 is ENHRY and CDR2 is SYGVKD. V gave up 2 bases and J gave up 1 base; unmatched junction bases: 0. Here the CDR3 DNA reads TGTGCCATCAGTGAGGGACTAGGCACAGATACGCAGTATTTT. Amino acids: CAISEGLGTDTQYF.

The gene calls are TRBV4-2 and TRBJ2-7; 10 bases match TRBD2. The germline V gene encodes CDR1 LGHNA and CDR2 YNFKEQ. The CDR3 runs to 15 residues. Germline trimming cut 4 bases from V and 5 bases from J; bases unmatched to any gene: 8. CDR3 residues: CASSPLAGVVHEQYF. The DNA for the CDR3 is TGTGCCAGCAGCCCTCTAGCGGGAGTTGTCCACGAGCAGTACTTC.